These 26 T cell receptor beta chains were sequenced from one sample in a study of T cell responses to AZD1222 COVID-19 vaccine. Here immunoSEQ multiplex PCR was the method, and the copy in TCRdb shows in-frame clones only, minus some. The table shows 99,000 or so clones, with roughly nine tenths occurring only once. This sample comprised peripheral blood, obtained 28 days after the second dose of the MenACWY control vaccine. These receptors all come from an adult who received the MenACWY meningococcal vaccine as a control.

The DNA of the CDR3 is TGTGCCAGCAGCTTAGGGGTCGGGCGGGGACGCACAGATACGCAGTATTTT. Translated: CASSLGVGRGRTDTQYF. The rearrangement uses TRBV7-2 and TRBJ2-3, with D maybe TRBD2 (6 bases). There are 17 residues in the CDR3. The germline V and J ends were trimmed by 1 base and 1 base, with 15 bases remaining between them. The germline V gene encodes CDR1 SGHTA and CDR2 FQGNSA.

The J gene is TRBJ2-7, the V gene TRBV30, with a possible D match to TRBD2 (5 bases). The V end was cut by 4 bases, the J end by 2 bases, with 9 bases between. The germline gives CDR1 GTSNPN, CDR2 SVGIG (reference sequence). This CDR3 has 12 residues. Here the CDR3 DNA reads TGTGCCTGGAACAGAGGGACCTACGAGCAGTACTTC. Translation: CAWNRGTYEQYF.

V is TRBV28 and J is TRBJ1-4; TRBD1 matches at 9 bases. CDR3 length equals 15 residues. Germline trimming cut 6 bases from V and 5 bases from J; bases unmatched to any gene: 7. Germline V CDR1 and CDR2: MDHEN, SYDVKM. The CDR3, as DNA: TGTGCCAGCAGATTAGCCGGGACAGGGAATGAAAAACTGTTTTTT. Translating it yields CASRLAGTGNEKLFF.

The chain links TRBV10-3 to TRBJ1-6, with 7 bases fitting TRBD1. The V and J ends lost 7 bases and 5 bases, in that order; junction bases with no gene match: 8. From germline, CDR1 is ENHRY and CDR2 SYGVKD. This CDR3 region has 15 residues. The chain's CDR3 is CAIKRGRGDNSPLHF. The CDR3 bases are TGTGCCATCAAAAGGGGGCGGGGAGATAATTCACCCCTCCACTTT.

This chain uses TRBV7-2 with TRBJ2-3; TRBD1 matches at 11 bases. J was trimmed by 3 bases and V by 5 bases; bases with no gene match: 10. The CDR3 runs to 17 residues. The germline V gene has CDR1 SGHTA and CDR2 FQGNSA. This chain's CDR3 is CASSALDRGRLTDTQYF. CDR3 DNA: TGTGCCAGCAGCGCCCTGGACAGGGGGCGTTTGACAGATACGCAGTATTTT.

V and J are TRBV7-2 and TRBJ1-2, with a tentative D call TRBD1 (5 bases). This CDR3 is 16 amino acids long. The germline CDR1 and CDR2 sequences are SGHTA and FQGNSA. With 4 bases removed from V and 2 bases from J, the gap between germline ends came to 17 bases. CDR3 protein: CASSSAIGGRNYGYTF. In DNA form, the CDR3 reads TGTGCCAGCAGCTCTGCGATCGGGGGACGAAACTATGGCTACACCTTC.

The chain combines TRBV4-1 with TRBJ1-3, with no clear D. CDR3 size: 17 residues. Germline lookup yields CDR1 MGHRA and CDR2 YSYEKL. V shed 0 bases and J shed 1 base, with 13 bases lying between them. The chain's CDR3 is CASSQDMHPRSGNTIYF. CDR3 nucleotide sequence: TGCGCCAGCAGCCAAGATATGCACCCGCGGTCTGGAAACACCATATATTTT.

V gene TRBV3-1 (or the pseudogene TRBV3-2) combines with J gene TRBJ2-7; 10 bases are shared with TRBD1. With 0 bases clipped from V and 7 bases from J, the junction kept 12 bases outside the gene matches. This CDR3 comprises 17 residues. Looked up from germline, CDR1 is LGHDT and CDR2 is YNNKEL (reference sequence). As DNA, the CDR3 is TGTGCCAGCAGCCAAGAGGGAGGAGGGACAGGGGTTTTGGAGCAGTACTTC. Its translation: CASSQEGGGTGVLEQYF.

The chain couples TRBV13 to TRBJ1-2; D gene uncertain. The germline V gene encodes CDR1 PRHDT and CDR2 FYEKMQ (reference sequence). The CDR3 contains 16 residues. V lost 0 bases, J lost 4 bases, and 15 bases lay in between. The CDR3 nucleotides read TGTGCCAGCAGCTTAGGCCGGTCACGGGGAGGCTATGGCTACACCTTC. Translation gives CASSLGRSRGGYGYTF.

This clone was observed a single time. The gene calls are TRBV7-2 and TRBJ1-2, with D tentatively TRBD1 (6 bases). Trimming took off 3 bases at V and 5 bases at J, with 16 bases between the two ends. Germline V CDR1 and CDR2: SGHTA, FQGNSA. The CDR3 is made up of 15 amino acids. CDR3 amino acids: CASSFIDGQSYGYTF. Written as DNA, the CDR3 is TGTGCCAGCAGCTTTATCGATGGACAGTCATATGGCTACACCTTC.

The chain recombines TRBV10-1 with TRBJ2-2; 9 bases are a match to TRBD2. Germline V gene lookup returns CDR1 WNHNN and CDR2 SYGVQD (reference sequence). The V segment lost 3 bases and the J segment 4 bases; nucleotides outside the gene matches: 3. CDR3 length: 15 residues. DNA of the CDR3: TGCGCCAGCAGTGATGGCGGGGGGGCCACCGGGGAGCTGTTTTTT. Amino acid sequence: CASSDGGGATGELFF.

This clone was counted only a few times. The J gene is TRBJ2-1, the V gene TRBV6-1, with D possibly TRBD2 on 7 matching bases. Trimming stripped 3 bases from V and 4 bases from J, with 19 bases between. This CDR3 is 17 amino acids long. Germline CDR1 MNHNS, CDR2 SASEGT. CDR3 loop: CASSDEGGGGGYNEQFF. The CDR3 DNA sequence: TGTGCCAGCAGTGACGAGGGGGGCGGGGGAGGTTACAATGAGCAGTTCTTC.

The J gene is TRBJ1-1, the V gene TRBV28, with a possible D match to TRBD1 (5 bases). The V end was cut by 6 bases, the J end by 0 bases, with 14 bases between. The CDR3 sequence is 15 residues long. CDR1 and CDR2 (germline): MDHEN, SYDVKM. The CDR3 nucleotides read TGTGCCAGCAGCCTTCCCGGGACGGTGAACACTGAAGCTTTCTTT. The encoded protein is CASSLPGTVNTEAFF.

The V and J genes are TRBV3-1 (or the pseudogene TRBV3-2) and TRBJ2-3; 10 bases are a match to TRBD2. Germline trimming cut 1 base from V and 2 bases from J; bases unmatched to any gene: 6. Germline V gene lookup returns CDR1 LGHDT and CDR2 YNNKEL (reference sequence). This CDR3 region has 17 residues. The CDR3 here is CASSQGQLAGHTDTQYF. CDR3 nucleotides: TGTGCCAGCAGCCAAGGACAACTAGCGGGGCACACAGATACGCAGTATTTT.

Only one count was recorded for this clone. CDR3: CAWKGPRTGERELFF. DNA for the CDR3: TGTGCCTGGAAGGGGCCTCGGACAGGCGAACGGGAACTGTTTTTT. The chain links TRBV30 to TRBJ1-4, with 7 bases matching TRBD1. J gave up 12 bases and V 4 bases, and 17 bases lay outside the gene matches. The CDR3 has 15 residues. Germline V gene data show CDR1 as GTSNPN and CDR2 as SVGIG (reference sequence).

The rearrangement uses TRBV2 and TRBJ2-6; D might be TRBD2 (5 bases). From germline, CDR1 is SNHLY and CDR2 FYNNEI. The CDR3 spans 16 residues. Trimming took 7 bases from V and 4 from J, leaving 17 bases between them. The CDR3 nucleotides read TGTGCCAGCACCCCGGTCGGTCTAGCCGGGGCCAACGTCCTGACTTTC. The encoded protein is CASTPVGLAGANVLTF.

The CDR3 protein is CATYPGTGGGGYTF. The CDR3 DNA sequence: TGTGCCACCTACCCCGGGACAGGGGGCGGTGGCTACACCTTC. This rearrangement joins TRBV27 to TRBJ1-2, with TRBD1 matching over 12 bases. The V gene end was trimmed by 10 bases and the J gene end by 7 bases; junction bases not matched to a gene: 10. Germline CDR1 reads MNHEY; CDR2 reads SMNVEV (reference sequence). CDR3 length: 14 residues.

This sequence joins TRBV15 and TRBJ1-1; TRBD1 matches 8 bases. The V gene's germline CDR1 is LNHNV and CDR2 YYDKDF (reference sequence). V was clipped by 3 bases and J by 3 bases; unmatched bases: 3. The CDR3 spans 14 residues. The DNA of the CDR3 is TGTGCCACCAGCAGTACAGGGGGATACACTGAAGCTTTCTTT. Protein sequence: CATSSTGGYTEAFF.

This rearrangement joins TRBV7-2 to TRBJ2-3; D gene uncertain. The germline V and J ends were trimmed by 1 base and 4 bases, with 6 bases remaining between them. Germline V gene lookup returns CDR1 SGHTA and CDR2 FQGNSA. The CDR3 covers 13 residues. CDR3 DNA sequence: TGTGCCAGCAGCTTAGGTTCGGCAGATACGCAGTATTTT. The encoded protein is CASSLGSADTQYF.

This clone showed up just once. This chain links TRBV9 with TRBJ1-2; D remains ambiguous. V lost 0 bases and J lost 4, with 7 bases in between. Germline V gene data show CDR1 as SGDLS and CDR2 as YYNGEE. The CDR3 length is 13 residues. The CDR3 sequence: CASSVGLGYGYTF. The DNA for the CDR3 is TGTGCCAGCAGCGTAGGGCTCGGCTATGGCTACACCTTC. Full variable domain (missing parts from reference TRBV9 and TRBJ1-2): DSGVTQTPKHLITATGQRVTLRCSPRSGDLSVYWYQQSLDQGLQFLIQYYNGEERAKGNILERFSAQQFPDLHSELNLSSLELGDSALYFCASSVGLGYGYTFGSGTRLTVV.

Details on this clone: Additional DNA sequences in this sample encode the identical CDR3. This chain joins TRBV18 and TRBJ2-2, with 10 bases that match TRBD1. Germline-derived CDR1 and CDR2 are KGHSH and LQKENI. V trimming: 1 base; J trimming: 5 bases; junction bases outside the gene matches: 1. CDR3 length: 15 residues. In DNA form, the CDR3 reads TGTGCCAGCTCACCACGGACAGGGGGGACCGGGGAGCTGTTTTTT. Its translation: CASSPRTGGTGELFF.

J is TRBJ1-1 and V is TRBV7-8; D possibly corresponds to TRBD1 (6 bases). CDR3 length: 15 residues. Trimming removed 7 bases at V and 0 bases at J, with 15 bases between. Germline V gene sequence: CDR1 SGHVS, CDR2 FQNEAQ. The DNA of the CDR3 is TGTGCCAGCACCAAAGGGGGGGACCTGAACACTGAAGCTTTCTTT. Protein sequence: CASTKGGDLNTEAFF.

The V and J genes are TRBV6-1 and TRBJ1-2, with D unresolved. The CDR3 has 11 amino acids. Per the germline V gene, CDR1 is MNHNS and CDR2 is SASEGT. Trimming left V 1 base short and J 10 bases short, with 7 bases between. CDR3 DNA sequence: TGTGCCAGCAGTGAAGTATCCCCCTACACCTTC. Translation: CASSEVSPYTF.

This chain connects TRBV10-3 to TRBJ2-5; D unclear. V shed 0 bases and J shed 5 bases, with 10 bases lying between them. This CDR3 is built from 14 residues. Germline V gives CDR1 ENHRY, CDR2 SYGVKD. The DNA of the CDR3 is TGTGCCATCAGTGAGTCGGTCCCTGGGGAGACCCAGTACTTC. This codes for CAISESVPGETQYF.

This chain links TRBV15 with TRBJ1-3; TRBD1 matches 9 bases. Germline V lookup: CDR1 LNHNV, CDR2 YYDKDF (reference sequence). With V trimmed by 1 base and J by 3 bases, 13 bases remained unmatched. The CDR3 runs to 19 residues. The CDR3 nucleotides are TGTGCCACCAGCAGAGGAGGTTTTGGGACAGGGCGACTTGGAAACACCATATATTTT. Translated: CATSRGGFGTGRLGNTIYF.

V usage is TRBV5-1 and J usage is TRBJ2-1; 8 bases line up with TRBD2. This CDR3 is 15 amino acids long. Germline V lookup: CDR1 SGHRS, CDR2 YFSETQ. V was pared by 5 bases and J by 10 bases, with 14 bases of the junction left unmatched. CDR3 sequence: CASRWSGGPVEEQFF. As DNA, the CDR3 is TGCGCCAGCAGATGGAGCGGGGGCCCGGTCGAAGAGCAGTTCTTC.